This T cell receptor beta chain came from a study of blood T cell repertoires in COVID-19. This CDR3 contains 13 residues. Per the germline V gene, CDR1 is SGHTA and CDR2 is FQGNSA. Trimming cost V 5 bases and J 6 bases, with 11 bases left between them. Clones were read by immunoSEQ multiplex PCR, and TCRdb kept only the in-frame ones, dropping some. The sample records about 250,000 clones, roughly 88% being singletons. The J gene is TRBJ1-5, the V gene TRBV7-2; maybe TRBD1 (6 bases). The sequencing input was peripheral blood. The origin of this receptor is a woman aged 30 to 39 with COVID-19, enrolled during active disease. CDR3 in amino acids: CASSVDSPQPQHF. Here the CDR3 DNA reads TGTGCCAGCAGCGTGGACAGCCCTCAGCCCCAGCATTTT.